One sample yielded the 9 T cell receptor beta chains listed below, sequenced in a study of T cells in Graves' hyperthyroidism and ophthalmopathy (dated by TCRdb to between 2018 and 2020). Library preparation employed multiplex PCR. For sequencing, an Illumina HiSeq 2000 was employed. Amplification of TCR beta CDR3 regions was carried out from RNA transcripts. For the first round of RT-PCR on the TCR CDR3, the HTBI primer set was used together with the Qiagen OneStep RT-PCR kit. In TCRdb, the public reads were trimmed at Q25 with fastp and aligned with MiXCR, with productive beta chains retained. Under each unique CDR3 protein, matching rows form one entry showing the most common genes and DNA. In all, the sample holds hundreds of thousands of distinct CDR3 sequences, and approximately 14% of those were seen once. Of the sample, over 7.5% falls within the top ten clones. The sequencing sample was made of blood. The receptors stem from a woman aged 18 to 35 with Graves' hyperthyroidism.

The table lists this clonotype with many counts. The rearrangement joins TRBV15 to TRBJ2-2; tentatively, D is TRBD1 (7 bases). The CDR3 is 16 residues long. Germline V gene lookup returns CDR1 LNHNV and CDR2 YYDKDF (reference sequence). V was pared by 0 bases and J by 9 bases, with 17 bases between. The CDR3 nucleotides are TGTGCCACCAGCAGAGATCTGGGGACAGCGGGCCGGGAGCTGTTTTTT. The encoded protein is CATSRDLGTAGRELFF.

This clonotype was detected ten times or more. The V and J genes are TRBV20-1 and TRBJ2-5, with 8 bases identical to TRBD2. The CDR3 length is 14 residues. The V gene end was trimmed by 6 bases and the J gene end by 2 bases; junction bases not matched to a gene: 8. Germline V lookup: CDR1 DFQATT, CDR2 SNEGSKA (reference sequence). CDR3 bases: TGCAGTGCCGAGACTAGCGAAGGGCAAGAGACCCAGTACTTC. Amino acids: CSAETSEGQETQYF.

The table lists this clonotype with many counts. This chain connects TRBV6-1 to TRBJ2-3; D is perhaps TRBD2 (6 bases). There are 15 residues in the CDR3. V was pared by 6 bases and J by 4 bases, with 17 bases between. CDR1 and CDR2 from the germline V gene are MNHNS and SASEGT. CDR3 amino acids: CASRPLNGGADTQYF. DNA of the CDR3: TGTGCCAGCAGACCCTTAAACGGGGGAGCAGATACGCAGTATTTT.

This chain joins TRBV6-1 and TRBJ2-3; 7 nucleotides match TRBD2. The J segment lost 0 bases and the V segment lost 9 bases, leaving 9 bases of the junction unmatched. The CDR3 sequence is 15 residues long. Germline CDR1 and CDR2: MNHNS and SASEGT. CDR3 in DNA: TGTGCCAGTCCTGGGAGCGGGACCAGCACAGATACGCAGTATTTT. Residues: CASPGSGTSTDTQYF.

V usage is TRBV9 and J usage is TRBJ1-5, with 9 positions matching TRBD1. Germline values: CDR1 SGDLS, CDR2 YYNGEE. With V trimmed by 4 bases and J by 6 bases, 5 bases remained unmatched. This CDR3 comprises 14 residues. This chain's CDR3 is CASSSGTGPQPQHF. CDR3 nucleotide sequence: TGTGCCAGCAGCTCCGGGACAGGGCCTCAGCCCCAGCATTTT. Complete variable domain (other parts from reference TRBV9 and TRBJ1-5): DSGVTQTPKHLITATGQRVTLRCSPRSGDLSVYWYQQSLDQGLQFLIQYYNGEERAKGNILERFSAQQFPDLHSELNLSSLELGDSALYFCASSSGTGPQPQHFGDGTRLSIL.

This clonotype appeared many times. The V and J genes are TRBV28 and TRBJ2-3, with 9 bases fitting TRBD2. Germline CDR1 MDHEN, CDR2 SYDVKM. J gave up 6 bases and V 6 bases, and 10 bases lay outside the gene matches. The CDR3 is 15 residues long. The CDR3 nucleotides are TGTGCCAGCAGGGACGGAGGCGGGGGGGGGGATACGCAGTATTTT. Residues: CASRDGGGGGDTQYF.

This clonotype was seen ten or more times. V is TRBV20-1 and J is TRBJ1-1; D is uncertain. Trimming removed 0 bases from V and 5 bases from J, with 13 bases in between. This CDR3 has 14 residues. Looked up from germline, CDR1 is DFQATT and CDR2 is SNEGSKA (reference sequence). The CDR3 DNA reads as TGCAGTGCTAGAGATGGGAAAAGGGATACTGAAGCTTTCTTT. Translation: CSARDGKRDTEAFF.

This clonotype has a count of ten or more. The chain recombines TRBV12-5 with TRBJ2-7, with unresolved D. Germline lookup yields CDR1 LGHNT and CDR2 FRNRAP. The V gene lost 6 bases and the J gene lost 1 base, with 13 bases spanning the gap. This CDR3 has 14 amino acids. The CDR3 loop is CASGPPRRSYEQYF. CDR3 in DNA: TGTGCTAGTGGGCCCCCCAGACGGTCCTACGAGCAGTACTTC.

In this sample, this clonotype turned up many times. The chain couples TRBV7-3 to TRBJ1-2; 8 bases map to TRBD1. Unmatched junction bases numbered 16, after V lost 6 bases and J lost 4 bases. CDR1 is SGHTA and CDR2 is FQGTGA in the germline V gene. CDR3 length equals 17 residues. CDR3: CASRPLTGEGGSYGYTF. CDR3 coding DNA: TGTGCCAGCAGACCCTTGACAGGGGAGGGTGGCAGCTATGGCTACACCTTC.